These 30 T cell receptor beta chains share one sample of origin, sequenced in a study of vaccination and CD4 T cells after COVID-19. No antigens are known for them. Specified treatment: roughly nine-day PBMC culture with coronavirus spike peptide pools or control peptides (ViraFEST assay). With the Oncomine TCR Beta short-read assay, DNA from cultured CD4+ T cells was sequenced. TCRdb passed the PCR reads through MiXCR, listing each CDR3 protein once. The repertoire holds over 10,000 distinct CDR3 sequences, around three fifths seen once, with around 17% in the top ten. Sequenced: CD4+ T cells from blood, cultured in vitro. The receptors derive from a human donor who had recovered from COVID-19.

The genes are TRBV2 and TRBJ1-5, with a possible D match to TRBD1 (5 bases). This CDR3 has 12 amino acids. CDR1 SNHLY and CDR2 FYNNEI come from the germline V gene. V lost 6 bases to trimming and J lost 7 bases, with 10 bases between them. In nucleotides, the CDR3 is TGTGCCAGCAGCGGAGAGGGGCAGCCCCAGCATTTT. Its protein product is CASSGEGQPQHF.

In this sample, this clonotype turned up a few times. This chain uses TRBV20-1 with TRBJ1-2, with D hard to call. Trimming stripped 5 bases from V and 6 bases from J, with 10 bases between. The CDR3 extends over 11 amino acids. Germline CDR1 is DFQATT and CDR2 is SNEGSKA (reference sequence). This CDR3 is CSAQTDHGYTF. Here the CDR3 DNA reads TGCAGTGCTCAGACGGATCATGGCTACACCTTC.

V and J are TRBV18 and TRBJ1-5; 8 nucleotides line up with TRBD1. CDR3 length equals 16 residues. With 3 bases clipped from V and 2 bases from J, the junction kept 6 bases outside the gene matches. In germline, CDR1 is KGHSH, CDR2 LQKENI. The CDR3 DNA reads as TGTGCCAGCTCACCCTTCGGACAGGGAGGCAATCAGCCCCAGCATTTT. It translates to CASSPFGQGGNQPQHF. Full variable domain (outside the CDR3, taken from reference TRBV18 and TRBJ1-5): NAGVMQNPRHLVRRRGQEARLRCSPMKGHSHVYWYRQLPEEGLKFMVYLQKENIIDESGMPKERFSAEFPKEGPSILRIQQVVRGDSAAYFCASSPFGQGGNQPQHFGDGTRLSIL.

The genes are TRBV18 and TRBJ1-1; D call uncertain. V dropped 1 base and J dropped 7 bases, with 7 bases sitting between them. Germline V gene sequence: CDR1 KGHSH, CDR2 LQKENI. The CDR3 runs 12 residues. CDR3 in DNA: TGTGCCAGCTCACCACAAGGGTTTGAAGCTTTCTTT. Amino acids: CASSPQGFEAFF.

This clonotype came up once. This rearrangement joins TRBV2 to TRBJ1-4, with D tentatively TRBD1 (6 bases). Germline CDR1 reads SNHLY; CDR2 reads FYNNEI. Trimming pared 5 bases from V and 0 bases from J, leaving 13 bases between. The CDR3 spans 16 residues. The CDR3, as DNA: TGTGCCAGCAGTTATGGAAGGGGGGCAACTAATGAAAAACTGTTTTTT. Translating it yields CASSYGRGATNEKLFF.

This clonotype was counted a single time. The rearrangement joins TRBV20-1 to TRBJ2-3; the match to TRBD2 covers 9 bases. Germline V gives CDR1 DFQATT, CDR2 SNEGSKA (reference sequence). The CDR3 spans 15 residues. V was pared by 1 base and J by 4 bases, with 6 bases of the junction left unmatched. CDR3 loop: CSARAPSGESDTQYF. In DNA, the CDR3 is TGCAGTGCTAGAGCGCCTAGCGGGGAATCAGATACGCAGTATTTT.

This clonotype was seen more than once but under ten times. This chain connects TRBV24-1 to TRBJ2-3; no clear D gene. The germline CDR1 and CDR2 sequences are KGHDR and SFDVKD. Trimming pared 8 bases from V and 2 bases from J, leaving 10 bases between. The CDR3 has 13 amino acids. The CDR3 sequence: CATKGILTDTQYF. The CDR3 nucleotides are TGTGCCACCAAAGGGATTCTCACAGATACGCAGTATTTT.

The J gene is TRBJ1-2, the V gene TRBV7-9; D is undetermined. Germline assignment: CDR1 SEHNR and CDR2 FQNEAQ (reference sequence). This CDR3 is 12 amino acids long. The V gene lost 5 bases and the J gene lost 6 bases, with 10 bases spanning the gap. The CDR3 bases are TGTGCCAGCAGCCCCTTCGAGAATGGCTACACCTTC. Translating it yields CASSPFENGYTF.

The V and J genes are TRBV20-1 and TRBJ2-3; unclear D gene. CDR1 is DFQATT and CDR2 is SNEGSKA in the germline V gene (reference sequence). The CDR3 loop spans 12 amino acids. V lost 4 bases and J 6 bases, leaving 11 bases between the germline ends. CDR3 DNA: TGCAGTGCTATTAGAGGAAGGGATACGCAGTATTTT. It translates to CSAIRGRDTQYF.

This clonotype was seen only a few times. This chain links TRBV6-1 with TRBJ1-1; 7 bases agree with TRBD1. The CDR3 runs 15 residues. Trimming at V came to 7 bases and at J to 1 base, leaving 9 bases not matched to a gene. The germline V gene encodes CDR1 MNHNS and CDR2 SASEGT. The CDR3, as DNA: TGTGCCAGCACCTCACTAGGGGGCTCGAACACTGAAGCTTTCTTT. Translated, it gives CASTSLGGSNTEAFF.

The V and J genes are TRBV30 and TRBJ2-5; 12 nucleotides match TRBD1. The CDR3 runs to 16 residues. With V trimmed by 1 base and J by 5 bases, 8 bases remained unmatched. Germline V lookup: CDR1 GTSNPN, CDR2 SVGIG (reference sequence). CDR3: CAWSARDRGLAETQYF. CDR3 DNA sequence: TGTGCCTGGAGTGCCCGGGACAGGGGGCTAGCGGAGACCCAGTACTTC. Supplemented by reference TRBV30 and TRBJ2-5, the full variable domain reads SQTIHQWPATLVQPVGSPLSLECTVEGTSNPNLYWYRQAAGRGLQLLFYSVGIGQISSEVPQNLSASRPQDRQFILSSKKLLLSDSGFYLCAWSARDRGLAETQYFGPGTRLLVL.

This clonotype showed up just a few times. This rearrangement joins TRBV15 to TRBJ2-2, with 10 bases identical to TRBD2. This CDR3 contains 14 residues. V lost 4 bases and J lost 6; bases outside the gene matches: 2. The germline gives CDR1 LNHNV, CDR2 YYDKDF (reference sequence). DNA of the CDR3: TGTGCCACCAGCACAGGACTAGCGGCCGGGGAGCTGTTTTTT. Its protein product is CATSTGLAAGELFF. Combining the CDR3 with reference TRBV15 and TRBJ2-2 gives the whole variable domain DAMVIQNPRYQVTQFGKPVTLSCSQTLNHNVMYWYQQKSSQAPKLLFHYYDKDFNNEADTPDNFQSRRPNTSFCFLDIRSPGLGDTAMYLCATSTGLAAGELFFGEGSRLTVL.

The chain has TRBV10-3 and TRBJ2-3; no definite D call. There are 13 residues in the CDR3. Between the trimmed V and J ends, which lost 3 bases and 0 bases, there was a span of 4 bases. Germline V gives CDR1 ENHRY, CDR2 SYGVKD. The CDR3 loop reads CAISDGSTDTQYF. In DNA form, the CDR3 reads TGTGCCATCAGTGACGGAAGCACAGATACGCAGTATTTT.

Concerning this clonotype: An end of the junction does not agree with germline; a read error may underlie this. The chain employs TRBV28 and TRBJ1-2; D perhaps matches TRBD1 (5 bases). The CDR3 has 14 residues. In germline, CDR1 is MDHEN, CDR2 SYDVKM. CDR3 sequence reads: CASTPPLDSYGYAF. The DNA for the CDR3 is TGTGCCAGCACTCCACCCCTAGACAGCTATGGCTACGCCTTC.

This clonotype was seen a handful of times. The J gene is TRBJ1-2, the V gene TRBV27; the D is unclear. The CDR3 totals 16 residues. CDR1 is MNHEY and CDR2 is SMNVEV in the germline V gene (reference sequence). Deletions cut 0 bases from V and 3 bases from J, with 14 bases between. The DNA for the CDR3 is TGTGCCAGCAGTTTATCCCCGCAAGGTTCCTACTATGGCTACACCTTC. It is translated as CASSLSPQGSYYGYTF.

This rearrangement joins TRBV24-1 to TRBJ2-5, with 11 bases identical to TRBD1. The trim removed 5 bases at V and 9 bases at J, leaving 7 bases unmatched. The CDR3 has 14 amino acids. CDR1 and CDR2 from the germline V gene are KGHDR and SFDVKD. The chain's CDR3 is CATSGGQGGMAQYF. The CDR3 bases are TGTGCCACCAGTGGGGGACAGGGGGGGATGGCCCAGTACTTC.

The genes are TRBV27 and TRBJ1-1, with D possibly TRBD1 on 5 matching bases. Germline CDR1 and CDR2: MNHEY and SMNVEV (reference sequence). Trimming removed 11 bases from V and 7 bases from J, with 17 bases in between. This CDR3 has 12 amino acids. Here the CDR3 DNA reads TGTGCCTCCCGCAGGGAAACTGGTGAAGCTTTCTTT. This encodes CASRRETGEAFF.

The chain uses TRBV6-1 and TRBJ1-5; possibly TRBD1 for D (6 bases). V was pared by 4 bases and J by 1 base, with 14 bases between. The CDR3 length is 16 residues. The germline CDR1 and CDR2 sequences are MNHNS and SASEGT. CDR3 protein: CASSVRRGESNQPQHF. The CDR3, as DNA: TGTGCCAGCAGTGTACGCAGGGGAGAAAGCAATCAGCCCCAGCATTTT.

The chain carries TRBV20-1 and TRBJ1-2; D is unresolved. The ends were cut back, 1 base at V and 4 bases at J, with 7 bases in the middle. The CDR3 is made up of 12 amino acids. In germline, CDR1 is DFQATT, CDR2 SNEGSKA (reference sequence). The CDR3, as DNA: TGCAGTGCTAGAGGGGAAGGCTATGGCTACACCTTC. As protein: CSARGEGYGYTF.

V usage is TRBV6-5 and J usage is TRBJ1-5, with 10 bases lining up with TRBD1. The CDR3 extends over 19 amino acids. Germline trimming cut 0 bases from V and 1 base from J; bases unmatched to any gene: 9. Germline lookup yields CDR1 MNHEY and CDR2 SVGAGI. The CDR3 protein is CASSYSVRDRGVSNQPQHF. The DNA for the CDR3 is TGTGCCAGCAGTTACTCGGTCAGGGACAGGGGCGTCAGCAATCAGCCCCAGCATTTT.

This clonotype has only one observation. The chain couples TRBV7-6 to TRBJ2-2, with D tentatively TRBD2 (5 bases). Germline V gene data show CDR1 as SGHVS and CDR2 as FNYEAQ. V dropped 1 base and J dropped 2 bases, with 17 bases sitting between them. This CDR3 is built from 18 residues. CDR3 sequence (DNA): TGTGCCAGCAGCTTAGTCCGGGCGGGCTCCGGCAACACCGGGGAGCTGTTTTTT. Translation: CASSLVRAGSGNTGELFF.

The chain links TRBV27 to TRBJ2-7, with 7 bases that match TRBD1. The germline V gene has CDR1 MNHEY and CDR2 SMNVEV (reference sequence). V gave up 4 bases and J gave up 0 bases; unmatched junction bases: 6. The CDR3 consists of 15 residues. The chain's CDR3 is CASSYRRTGSYEQYF. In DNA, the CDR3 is TGTGCCAGCAGTTACCGTAGGACAGGCTCCTACGAGCAGTACTTC.

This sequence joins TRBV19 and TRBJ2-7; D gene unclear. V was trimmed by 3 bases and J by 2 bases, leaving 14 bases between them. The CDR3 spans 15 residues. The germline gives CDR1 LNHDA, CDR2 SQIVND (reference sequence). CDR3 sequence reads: CASSIIWPNPYEQYF. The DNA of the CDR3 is TGTGCCAGTAGTATTATCTGGCCCAATCCCTACGAGCAGTACTTC.

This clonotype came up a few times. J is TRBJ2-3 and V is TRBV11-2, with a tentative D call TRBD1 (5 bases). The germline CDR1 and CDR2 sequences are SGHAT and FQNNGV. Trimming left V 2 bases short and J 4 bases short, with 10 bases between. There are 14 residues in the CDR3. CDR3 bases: TGTGCCAGCAGCTTAATACTACAGGCAGATACGCAGTATTTT. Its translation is CASSLILQADTQYF.

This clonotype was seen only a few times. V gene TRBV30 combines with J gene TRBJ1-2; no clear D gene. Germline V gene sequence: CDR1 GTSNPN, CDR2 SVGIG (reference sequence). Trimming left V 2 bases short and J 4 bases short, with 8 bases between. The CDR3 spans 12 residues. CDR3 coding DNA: TGTGCCTGGAGTACCACACCCTATGGCTACACCTTC. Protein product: CAWSTTPYGYTF.

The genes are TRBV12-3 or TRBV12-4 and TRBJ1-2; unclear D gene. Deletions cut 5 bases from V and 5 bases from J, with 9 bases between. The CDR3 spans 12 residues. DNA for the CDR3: TGTGCCAGCAGTCCTCAGGCATATGGCTACACCTTC. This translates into CASSPQAYGYTF.

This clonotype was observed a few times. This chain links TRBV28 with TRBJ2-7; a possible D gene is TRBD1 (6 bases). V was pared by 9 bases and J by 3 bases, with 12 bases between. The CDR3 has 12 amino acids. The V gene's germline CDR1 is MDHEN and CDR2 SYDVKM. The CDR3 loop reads CASGQFLYEQYF. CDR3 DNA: TGTGCCAGTGGACAGTTCCTCTACGAGCAGTACTTC. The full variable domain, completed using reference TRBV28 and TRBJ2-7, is DVKVTQSSRYLVKRTGEKVFLECVQDMDHENMFWYRQDPGLGLRLIYFSYDVKMKEKGDIPEGYSVSREKKERFSLILESASTNQTSMYLCASGQFLYEQYFGPGTRLTVT.

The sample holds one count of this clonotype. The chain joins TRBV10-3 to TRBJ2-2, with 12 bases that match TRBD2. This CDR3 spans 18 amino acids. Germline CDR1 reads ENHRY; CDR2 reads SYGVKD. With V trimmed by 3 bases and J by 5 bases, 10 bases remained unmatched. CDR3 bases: TGTGCCATCAGTGATGGGTTGACTAGCGGGAGAGGAACCGGGGAGCTGTTTTTT. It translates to CAISDGLTSGRGTGELFF.

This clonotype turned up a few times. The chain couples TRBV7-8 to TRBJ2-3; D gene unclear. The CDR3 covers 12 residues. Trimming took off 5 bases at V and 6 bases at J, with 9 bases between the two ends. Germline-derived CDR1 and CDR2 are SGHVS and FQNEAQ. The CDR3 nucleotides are TGTGCCAGCAGCCTTACTCGGGATACGCAGTATTTT. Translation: CASSLTRDTQYF.

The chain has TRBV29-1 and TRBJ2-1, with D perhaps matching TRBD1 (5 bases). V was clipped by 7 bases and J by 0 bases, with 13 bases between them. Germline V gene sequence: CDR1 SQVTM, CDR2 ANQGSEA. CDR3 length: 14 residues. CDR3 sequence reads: CSAGRQGSYNEQFF. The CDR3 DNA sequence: TGCAGCGCAGGGCGCCAGGGCTCCTACAATGAGCAGTTCTTC.